Listed here are 20 T cell receptor beta chains from one sample, sequenced in a study of beta chain features in type 1 diabetes. The investigators reverse transcribed all of the isolated RNA, so they sequenced expressed TCRB transcripts. Sequencing used immunoSEQ multiplex PCR; TCRdb keeps in-frame clones, though not all of them. Among around 500,000 clones listed, over 9.5% were seen once. Sequenced sample: naive CD4+ T cells from blood. These TCRs come from a woman between 18 and 30 years old in good health.

The chain couples TRBV5-1 to TRBJ2-1; 7 positions agree with TRBD1. The CDR3 is 14 amino acids. Trimming cost V 1 base and J 3 bases; bases outside gene matches: 1. Per the germline V gene, CDR1 is SGHRS and CDR2 is YFSETQ. The CDR3 protein is CASSLRDSYNEQFF. CDR3 coding DNA: TGCGCCAGCAGCTTGCGGGACAGCTACAATGAGCAGTTCTTC.

This clone was counted between two and nine times. The rearrangement uses TRBV21-1 and TRBJ1-2; the table names TRBD1, a call not compared with the DNA. TRBV21-1 is a known pseudogene. This CDR3 comprises 17 residues. The CDR3 DNA is TGTGCCAGCAGCAAAACGCCAAGTGGGGCCCCAGGGGATGGCTACACCTTC. This gives the protein CASSKTPSGAPGDGYTF.

The V gene is TRBV5-1, the J gene TRBJ2-5, with D unresolved. The CDR3 is made up of 13 amino acids. The germline V and J ends were trimmed by 0 bases and 5 bases, with 8 bases remaining between them. Looked up from germline, CDR1 is SGHRS and CDR2 is YFSETQ. The chain's CDR3 is CASSLATGETQYF. The CDR3 DNA sequence: TGCGCCAGCAGCTTGGCCACCGGGGAGACCCAGTACTTC.

This clone was found a few times. The V call is TRBV25-1, the J call TRBJ1-2, with D possibly TRBD1 on 6 matching bases. Germline values: CDR1 MGHDK, CDR2 SYGVNS. V was clipped by 5 bases and J by 6 bases, with 13 bases between them. The CDR3 extends over 13 amino acids. This CDR3 reads CASSLAGAHGYTF. The CDR3 region has the DNA TGTGCCAGCAGTCTTGCAGGGGCTCATGGCTACACCTTC.

This clone has only a few counts. CDR3 loop: CASSEARGGEQFF. CDR3 coding DNA: TGCGCCAGCAGTGAGGCAAGGGGCGGTGAGCAGTTCTTC. The chain combines TRBV10-2 with TRBJ2-1, with D possibly TRBD1 on 5 matching bases. The CDR3 loop spans 13 amino acids. CDR1 WSHSY and CDR2 SAAADI come from the germline V gene. Trimming took 2 bases from V and 9 from J, leaving 11 bases between them.

V and J are TRBV9 and TRBJ1-3; the D is unclear. The length of the CDR3 is 12 residues. V lost 3 bases and J 5 bases, leaving 6 bases between the germline ends. Germline V gene sequence: CDR1 SGDLS, CDR2 YYNGEE. The CDR3 DNA reads as TGTGCCAGCAGCGGATACCGAAACACCATATATTTT. It encodes CASSGYRNTIYF.

This chain connects TRBV9 to TRBJ2-3; unclear D gene. This CDR3 spans 14 amino acids. V was trimmed by 6 bases and J by 6 bases, leaving 17 bases between them. The germline gives CDR1 SGDLS, CDR2 YYNGEE. CDR3 loop: CASTSLIVGDTQYF. The CDR3 DNA follows: TGTGCCAGCACCTCCCTAATAGTTGGGGATACGCAGTATTTT.

This sequence joins TRBV7-2 and TRBJ2-5, with no clear D. The germline CDR1 and CDR2 sequences are SGHTA and FQGNSA. There are 12 residues in the CDR3. V dropped 3 bases and J dropped 5 bases, with 7 bases sitting between them. The CDR3 sequence: CASSFFQETQYF. DNA for the CDR3: TGTGCCAGCAGCTTTTTTCAGGAGACCCAGTACTTC. Full variable domain (rest looked up from reference TRBV7-2 and TRBJ2-5): GAGVSQSPSNKVTEKGKDVELRCDPISGHTALYWYRQSLGQGLEFLIYFQGNSAPDKSGLPSDRFSAERTGGSVSTLTIQRTQQEDSAVYLCASSFFQETQYFGPGTRLLVL.

This clone was observed a handful of times. V is TRBV5-1 and J is TRBJ1-1; D unclear. The CDR3 loop spans 16 amino acids. The V end was cut by 2 bases, the J end by 1 base, with 15 bases between. From germline, CDR1 is SGHRS and CDR2 YFSETQ. Here the CDR3 reads CASSFGEVSRNTEAFF. CDR3 DNA sequence: TGCGCCAGCAGCTTCGGGGAGGTTAGTCGGAACACTGAAGCTTTCTTT.

In its sample, this clone was seen many times. The chain uses TRBV15 and TRBJ2-4; D gene ambiguous. V lost 5 bases and J 9 bases, leaving 20 bases between the germline ends. The CDR3 spans 15 residues. CDR1 is LNHNV and CDR2 is YYDKDF in the germline V gene (reference sequence). The CDR3 nucleotides are TGTGCCACCAGCGGTGCGTGGACGGGCCGTAGCATTCAGTACTTC. Translated: CATSGAWTGRSIQYF. The full variable domain, completed using reference TRBV15 and TRBJ2-4, is DAMVIQNPRYQVTQFGKPVTLSCSQTLNHNVMYWYQQKSSQAPKLLFHYYDKDFNNEADTPDNFQSRRPNTSFCFLDIRSPGLGDTAMYLCATSGAWTGRSIQYFGAGTRLSVL.

The rearrangement joins TRBV15 to TRBJ2-7; possible D gene TRBD2, 5 bases. This CDR3 has 14 amino acids. Germline assignment: CDR1 LNHNV and CDR2 YYDKDF (reference sequence). Trimming stripped 0 bases from V and 3 bases from J, with 9 bases between. CDR3 in amino acids: CATSRDRGVYEQYV. For the CDR3, the DNA is TGTGCCACCAGCAGAGATCGGGGAGTCTACGAGCAGTACGTC.

This clone was seen only a few times. The rearrangement joins TRBV11-3 to TRBJ2-5; 8 nucleotides agree with TRBD1. This CDR3 comprises 14 residues. Germline values: CDR1 SGHNT, CDR2 YENEEA. Trimming at V came to 5 bases and at J to 5 bases, leaving 7 bases not matched to a gene. CDR3 amino acids: CASSLDREEETQYF. Here the CDR3 DNA reads TGTGCCAGCAGCCTGGACAGGGAAGAGGAGACCCAGTACTTC.

This clone appeared a few times. CDR3 protein: CSALHGTAEAFF. The DNA for the CDR3 is TGCAGCGCCCTACACGGGACTGCTGAAGCTTTCTTT. The J gene is TRBJ1-1, the V gene TRBV29-1; TRBD1 might be the D (5 bases). The germline V gene encodes CDR1 SQVTM and CDR2 ANQGSEA. This CDR3 is built from 12 residues. V was clipped by 7 bases and J by 6 bases, with 15 bases between them.

This clone was detected only a few times. The rearrangement links TRBV4-2 to TRBJ2-1; TRBD1 or TRBD2 may be the D gene (6 bases each). The V end was cut by 1 base, the J end by 12 bases, with 25 bases between. The CDR3 spans 17 residues. The germline V gene has CDR1 LGHNA and CDR2 YNFKEQ. CDR3 in amino acids: CASSQVGGRGVNLLQFF. CDR3 DNA sequence: TGTGCCAGCAGCCAAGTGGGGGGCCGGGGCGTGAATCTCCTGCAGTTCTTC.

This clone was seen a handful of times. The chain carries TRBV2 and TRBJ1-4; D perhaps matches TRBD1 (5 bases). V was trimmed by 6 bases and J by 5 bases, leaving 13 bases between them. This CDR3 spans 14 amino acids. In germline, CDR1 is SNHLY, CDR2 FYNNEI. CDR3 sequence reads: CASRATEGNEKLFF. The DNA for the CDR3 is TGTGCCAGCAGGGCGACAGAGGGGAATGAAAAACTGTTTTTT.

Only a few counts were recorded for this clone. The CDR3 DNA follows: TGTGCCAGCAGCTTAGGCAGGGATGAAGCTTTCTTT. It translates to CASSLGRDEAFF. The chain couples TRBV7-9 to TRBJ1-1, with D tentatively TRBD1 (5 bases). The CDR3 totals 12 residues. The germline V gene has CDR1 SEHNR and CDR2 FQNEAQ (reference sequence). Trimming removed 1 base from V and 7 bases from J, with 7 bases in between. The full variable domain, in which reference TRBV7-9 and TRBJ1-1 provide the parts outside the CDR3, is DTGVSQNPRHKITKRGQNVTFRCDPISEHNRLYWYRQTLGQGPEFLTYFQNEAQLEKSRLLSDRFSAERPKGSFSTLEIQRTEQGDSAMYLCASSLGRDEAFFGQGTRLTVV.

This clone was seen only a few times. This sequence joins TRBV18 and TRBJ2-2; D gene ambiguous. This CDR3 region has 15 residues. Trimming cost V 3 bases and J 4 bases, with 12 bases left between them. The germline gives CDR1 KGHSH, CDR2 LQKENI. CDR3 loop: CASSPPKWITGELFF. The CDR3, as DNA: TGTGCCAGCTCACCTCCTAAGTGGATCACCGGGGAGCTGTTTTTT.

CDR3 amino acids: CASRDRGSYEQYV. DNA of the CDR3: TGTGCCAGCCGGGACAGGGGATCCTACGAGCAGTACGTC. V usage is TRBV19 and J usage is TRBJ2-7; 10 nucleotides line up with TRBD1. This CDR3 region has 13 residues. V trimming: 9 bases; J trimming: 1 base; junction bases outside the gene matches: 3. Germline loops: CDR1 LNHDA, CDR2 SQIVND (reference sequence).

There are a few counts of this clone. The junction does not match germline at one end; this may be a read error. In nucleotides, the CDR3 is TGCGCCAGCAGCTTGGGGTTCGGGGACAGCACAATCTTC. This encodes CASSLGFGDSTIF. The genes are TRBV5-1 and TRBJ2-1; 7 nucleotides line up with TRBD1. CDR3 length equals 13 residues. Germline V lookup: CDR1 SGHRS, CDR2 YFSETQ.

This clone has a handful of counts. The chain carries TRBV15 and TRBJ1-6; D is unresolved. Germline CDR1 reads LNHNV; CDR2 reads YYDKDF (reference sequence). The CDR3 has 14 residues. Trimming took 7 bases from V and 6 from J, leaving 13 bases between them. The DNA of the CDR3 is TGTGCCACCATGAAATGGGGAGGTAATTCACCCCTCCACTTT. Translation: CATMKWGGNSPLHF.